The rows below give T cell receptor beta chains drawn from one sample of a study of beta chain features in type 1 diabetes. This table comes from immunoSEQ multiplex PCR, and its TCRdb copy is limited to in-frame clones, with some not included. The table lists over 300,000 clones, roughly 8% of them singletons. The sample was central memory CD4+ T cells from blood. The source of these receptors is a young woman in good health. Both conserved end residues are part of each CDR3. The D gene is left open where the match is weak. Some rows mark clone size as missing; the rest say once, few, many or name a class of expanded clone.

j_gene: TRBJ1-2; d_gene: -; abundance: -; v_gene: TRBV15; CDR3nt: TGTGCCACCAGCAGAGATCTATCGAACTATGGCTACACCTTC; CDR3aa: CATSRDLSNYGYTF
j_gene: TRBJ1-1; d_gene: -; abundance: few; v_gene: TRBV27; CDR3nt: TGTGCCACCCAGCATAACCGGGACACTGAAGCTTTCTTT; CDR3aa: CATQHNRDTEAFF
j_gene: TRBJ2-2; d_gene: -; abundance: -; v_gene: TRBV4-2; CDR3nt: TGTGCCAGCAGCCAAGTTTTCGAAAACACCGGGGAGCTGTTTTTT; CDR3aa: CASSQVFENTGELFF
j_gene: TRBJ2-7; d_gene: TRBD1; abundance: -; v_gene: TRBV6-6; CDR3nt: TGTGCCAGCAGTTACCTGAGGACAGGGGCCGAGCAGCACTTC; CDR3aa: CASSYLRTGAEQHF
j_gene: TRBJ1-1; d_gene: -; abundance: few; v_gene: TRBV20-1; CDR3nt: TGCAGTGCTAGTAGAAACACTGAAGCTTTCTTT; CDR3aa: CSASRNTEAFF
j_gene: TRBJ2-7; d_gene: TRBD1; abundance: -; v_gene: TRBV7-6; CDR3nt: TGTGCCAGCAGCGGATACCGGGACAGAAATCAGTACTTC; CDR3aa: CASSGYRDRNQYF
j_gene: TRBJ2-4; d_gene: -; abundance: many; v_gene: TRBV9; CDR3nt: TGTGCCAGCAGCGCGACGGTCGATGGGGACAAAAACATTCAGTACTTC; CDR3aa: CASSATVDGDKNIQYF
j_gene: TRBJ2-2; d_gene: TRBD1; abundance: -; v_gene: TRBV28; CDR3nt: TGTGCCAGCAGTTTATCGGGCAGGGGGACCGGGGAGCTGTTTTTT; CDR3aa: CASSLSGRGTGELFF
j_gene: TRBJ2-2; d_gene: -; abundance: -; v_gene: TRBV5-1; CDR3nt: TGCGCCAGCAGCTTGGCTGGGGTAACGGGCACCGGGGAGCTGTTTTTT; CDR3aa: CASSLAGVTGTGELFF
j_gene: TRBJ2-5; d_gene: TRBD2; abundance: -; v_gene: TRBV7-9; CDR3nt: TGTGCCAGCAGCCAAGACATAGCGGGAATGGCGGAGACCCAGTACTTC; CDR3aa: CASSQDIAGMAETQYF
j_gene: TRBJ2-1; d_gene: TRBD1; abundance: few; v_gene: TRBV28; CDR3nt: TGTGCCAGCAGTTTAGGTACAGGGGGATATTACTACCACCAGTTCTTC; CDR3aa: CASSLGTGGYYYHQFF
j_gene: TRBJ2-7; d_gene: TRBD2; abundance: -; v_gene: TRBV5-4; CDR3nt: TGTGCCAGCAGCTTGGGCCGGACTAGCGGGGTCTACGAGCAGTACTTC; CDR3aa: CASSLGRTSGVYEQYF
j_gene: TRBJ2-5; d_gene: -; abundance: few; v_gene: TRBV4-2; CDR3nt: TGTGCCAGCAGCCAAGGGTCAACCCCTTTGCGGGAGACCCAGTACTTC; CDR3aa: CASSQGSTPLRETQYF
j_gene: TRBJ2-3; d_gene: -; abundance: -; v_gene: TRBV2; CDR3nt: TGTGCCAGCAGTGAAGAGGGGGGAGCTACGCAGTATTTT; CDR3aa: CASSEEGGATQYF
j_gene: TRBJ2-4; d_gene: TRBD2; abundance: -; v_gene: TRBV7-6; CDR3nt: TGTGCCAGCAGCTTAGGTAGCGGGACGGCCAAAAACATTCAGTACTTC; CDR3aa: CASSLGSGTAKNIQYF
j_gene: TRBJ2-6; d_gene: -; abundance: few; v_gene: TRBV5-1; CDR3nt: TGCGCCAGCAGCTTGTGGGGTGCTGGGGCCAACGTCCTGACTTTC; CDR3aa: CASSLWGAGANVLTF